The sequence of this T cell receptor beta chain was determined in a study of blood T cell repertoires in COVID-19. Study at large: The United States, Italy and Spain provided the acute and convalescent COVID-19 samples.

The V end was cut by 4 bases, the J end by 0 bases, with 9 bases between. CDR1 and CDR2 (germline): SGHNT, YYREEE (reference sequence). CDR3 length: 14 residues. Original processing methods: Reference gene primer amplification in the assay estimated nucleated cell counts. Generated by immunoSEQ multiplex PCR, the TCRdb table keeps only in-frame clones and is missing some. That table furnishes V, J and clone size, whereas the DNA furnished D and trimming. The table includes a few hundred thousand clones, around 80% detected once. The clonotype was recovered from a woman between 18 and 30 years old with acute or convalescent COVID-19. The source material was peripheral blood. The chain joins TRBV5-4 to TRBJ2-3; D remains unclear. As DNA, the CDR3 is TGTGCCAGCAGCCGCGGAACTAGCACAGATACGCAGTATTTT. Amino acids: CASSRGTSTDTQYF. The full variable domain, rest sourced from reference TRBV5-4 and TRBJ2-3, is ETGVTQSPTHLIKTRGQQVTLRCSSQSGHNTVSWYQQALGQGPQFIFQYYREEENGRGNFPPRFSGLQFPNYSSELNVNALELDDSALYLCASSRGTSTDTQYFGPGTRLTVL.